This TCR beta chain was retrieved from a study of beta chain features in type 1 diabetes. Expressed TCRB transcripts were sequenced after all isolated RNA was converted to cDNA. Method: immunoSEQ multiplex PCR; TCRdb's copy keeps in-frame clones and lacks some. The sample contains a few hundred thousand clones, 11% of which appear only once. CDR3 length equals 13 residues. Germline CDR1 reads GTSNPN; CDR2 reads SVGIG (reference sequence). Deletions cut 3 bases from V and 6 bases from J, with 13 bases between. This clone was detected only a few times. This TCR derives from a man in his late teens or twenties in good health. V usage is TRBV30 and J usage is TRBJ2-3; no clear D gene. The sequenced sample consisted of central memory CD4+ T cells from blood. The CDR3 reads CAWSGAPADTQYF. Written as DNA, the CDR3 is TGTGCCTGGAGCGGAGCGCCGGCGGATACGCAGTATTTT. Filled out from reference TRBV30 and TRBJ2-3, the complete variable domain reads SQTIHQWPATLVQPVGSPLSLECTVEGTSNPNLYWYRQAAGRGLQLLFYSVGIGQISSEVPQNLSASRPQDRQFILSSKKLLLSDSGFYLCAWSGAPADTQYFGPGTRLTVL.